This note documents a single T cell receptor beta chain sequence. Its antigen is not known. This sample is drawn from a study of Ad26.COV2.S vaccination and SARS-CoV-2 variants. Study outcomes and limitations: It was vaccine recipients, not placebo recipients, who had the higher spike-specific TCR breadth. Measurement of non-spike TCR breadth gave similar results in vaccine and placebo recipients.

The CDR3 spans 16 residues. The V and J ends lost 5 bases and 4 bases, in that order; junction bases with no gene match: 12. The germline CDR1 and CDR2 sequences are SEHNR and FQNEAQ (reference sequence). The treatment denotes: around 19 received Ad26.COV2.S at low or high dose, single or two shots; about five received placebo; per-sample allocation not given. Sampling happened 63 days after the first vaccine or placebo injection. Assay used: immunoSEQ multiplex PCR; TCRdb lists only in-frame clones, some missing. The data contain roughly 700,000 clones, 70% to 90% of them singletons. The sample here was peripheral blood, taken in a trial of Ad26.COV2.S vaccine versus placebo. The chain has TRBV7-9 and TRBJ2-7, with 9 bases lining up with TRBD1. This TCR was recovered from a person between 18 and 65 years old who received the Ad26.COV2.S COVID-19 vaccine or a placebo. This CDR3 reads CASSPPAPTGGYEQYF. In DNA, the CDR3 is TGTGCCAGCAGCCCCCCGGCCCCGACAGGGGGGTACGAGCAGTACTTC.